This T cell receptor (beta chain) was obtained from a study of CD8 T cells in Susac syndrome. Reverse transcription used about 0.5 to 1 ug RNA and random hexamers. TCRdb reprocessed the immunoSEQ multiplex PCR reads with MiXCR, giving one entry per CDR3 protein. Of around 300,000 distinct CDR3 sequences detected, about 90% appear once; the ten largest clones hold about 0.063%. CD8+ and CD4+ T cells taken from blood had their TCR beta sequenced. V was pared by 1 base and J by 2 bases, with 17 bases between. CDR3 length: 17 residues. Germline V CDR1 and CDR2: SEHNR, FQNEAQ (reference sequence). The TCR sequence derives from a human donor with multiple sclerosis. The chain joins TRBV7-9 to TRBJ1-1; weak D call: TRBD1 (6 bases). The sequenced material came from CD4+ T cells from PBMCs. The CDR3: CASSLEGVGGQNTEAFF. DNA for the CDR3: TGTGCCAGCAGCTTAGAAGGGGTAGGGGGGCAAAACACTGAAGCTTTCTTT.